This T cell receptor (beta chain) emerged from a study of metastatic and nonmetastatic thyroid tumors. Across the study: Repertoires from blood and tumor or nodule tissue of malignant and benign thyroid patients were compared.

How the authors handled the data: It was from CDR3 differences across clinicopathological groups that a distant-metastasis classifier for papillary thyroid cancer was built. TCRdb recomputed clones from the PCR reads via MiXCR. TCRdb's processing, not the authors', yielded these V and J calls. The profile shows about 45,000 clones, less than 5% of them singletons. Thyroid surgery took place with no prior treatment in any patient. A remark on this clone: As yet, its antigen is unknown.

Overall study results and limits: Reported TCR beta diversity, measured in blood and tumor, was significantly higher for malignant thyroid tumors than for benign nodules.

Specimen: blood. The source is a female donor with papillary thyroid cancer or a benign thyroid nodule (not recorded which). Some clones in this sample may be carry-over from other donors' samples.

CDR3 sequence (DNA): TGTGCCAGCAGTTACTCGATGTACGAGCGAGGGGACAATGAGCAGTTCTTC. Encoded protein: CASSYSMYERGDNEQFF. The V call is TRBV6-2 or TRBV6-3, the J call TRBJ2-1; possibly TRBD1 or TRBD2 for D (5 bases each). Per germline, CDR1 MNHEY and CDR2 SVGEGT. The CDR3 has 17 residues. V dropped 0 bases and J dropped 5 bases, with 17 bases sitting between them.